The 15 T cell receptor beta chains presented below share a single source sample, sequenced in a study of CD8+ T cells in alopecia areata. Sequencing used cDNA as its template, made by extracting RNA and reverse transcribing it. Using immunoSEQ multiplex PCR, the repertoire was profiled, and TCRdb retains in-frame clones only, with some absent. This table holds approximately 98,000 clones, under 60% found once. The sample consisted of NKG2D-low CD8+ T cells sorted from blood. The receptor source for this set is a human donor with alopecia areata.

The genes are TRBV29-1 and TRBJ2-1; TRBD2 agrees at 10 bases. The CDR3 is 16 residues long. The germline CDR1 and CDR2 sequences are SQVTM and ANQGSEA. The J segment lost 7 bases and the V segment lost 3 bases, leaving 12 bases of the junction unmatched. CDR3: CSVDTTLAGESNEQFF. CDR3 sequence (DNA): TGCAGCGTTGATACCACCCTAGCGGGAGAATCAAATGAGCAGTTCTTC.

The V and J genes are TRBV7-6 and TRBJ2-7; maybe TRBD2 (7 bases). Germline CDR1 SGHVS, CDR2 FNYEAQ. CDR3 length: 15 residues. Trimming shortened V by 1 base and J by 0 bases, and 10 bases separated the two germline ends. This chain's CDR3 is CASSLEGGSSYEQYF. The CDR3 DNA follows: TGTGCCAGCAGCTTAGAGGGGGGGAGCTCCTACGAGCAGTACTTC.

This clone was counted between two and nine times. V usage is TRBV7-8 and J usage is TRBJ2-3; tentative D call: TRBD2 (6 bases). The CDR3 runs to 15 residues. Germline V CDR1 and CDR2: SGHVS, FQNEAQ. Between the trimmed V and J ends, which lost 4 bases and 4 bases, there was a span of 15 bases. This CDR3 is CASSWVGGPADTQYF. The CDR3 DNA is TGTGCCAGCAGCTGGGTGGGGGGACCGGCAGATACGCAGTATTTT.

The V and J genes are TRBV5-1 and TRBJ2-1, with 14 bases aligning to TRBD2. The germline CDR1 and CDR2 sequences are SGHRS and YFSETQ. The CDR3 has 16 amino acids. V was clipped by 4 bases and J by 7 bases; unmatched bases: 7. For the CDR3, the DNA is TGCGCCAGCAGCCAAACCGGGACTAGCGGGAGTAATGAGCAGTTCTTC. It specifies CASSQTGTSGSNEQFF.

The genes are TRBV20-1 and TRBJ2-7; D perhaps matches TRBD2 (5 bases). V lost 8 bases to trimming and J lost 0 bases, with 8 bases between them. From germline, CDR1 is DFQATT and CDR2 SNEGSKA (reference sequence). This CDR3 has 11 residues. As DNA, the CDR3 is TGCAGTATCGGGGACTCCTACGAGCAGTACTTC. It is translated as CSIGDSYEQYF.

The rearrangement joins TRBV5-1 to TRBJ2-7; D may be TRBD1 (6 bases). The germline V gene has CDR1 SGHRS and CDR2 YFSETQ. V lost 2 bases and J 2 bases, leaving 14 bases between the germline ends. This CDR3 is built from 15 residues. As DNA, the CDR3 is TGCGCCAGCAGCTTACGTTCCAGGGGCCCCTACGAGCAGTACTTC. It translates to CASSLRSRGPYEQYF.

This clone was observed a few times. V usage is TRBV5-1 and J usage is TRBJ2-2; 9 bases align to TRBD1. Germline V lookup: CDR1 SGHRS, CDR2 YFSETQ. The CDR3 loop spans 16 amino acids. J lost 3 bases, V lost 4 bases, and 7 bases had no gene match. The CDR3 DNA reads TGCGCCAGCAGCACTACCCGACAGGGGGACACCGGGGAGCTGTTTTTT. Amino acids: CASSTTRQGDTGELFF.

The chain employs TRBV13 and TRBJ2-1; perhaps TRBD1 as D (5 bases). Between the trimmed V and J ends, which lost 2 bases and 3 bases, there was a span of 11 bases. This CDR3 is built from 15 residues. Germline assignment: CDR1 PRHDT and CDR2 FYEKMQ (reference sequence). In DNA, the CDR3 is TGTGCCAGCAGCTTACGCGGACAAGTCTACAATGAGCAGTTCTTC. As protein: CASSLRGQVYNEQFF.

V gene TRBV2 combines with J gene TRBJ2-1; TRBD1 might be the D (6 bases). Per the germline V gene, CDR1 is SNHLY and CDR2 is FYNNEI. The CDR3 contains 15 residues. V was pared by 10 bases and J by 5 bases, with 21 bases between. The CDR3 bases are TGTGCCACCCTGCTGGGGACACGGGGAAACAATGAGCAGTTCTTC. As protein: CATLLGTRGNNEQFF.

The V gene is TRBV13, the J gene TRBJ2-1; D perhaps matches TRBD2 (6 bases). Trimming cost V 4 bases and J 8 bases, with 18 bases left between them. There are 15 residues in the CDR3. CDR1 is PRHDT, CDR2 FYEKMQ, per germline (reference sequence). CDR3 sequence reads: CASSYGTSLSDEQFF. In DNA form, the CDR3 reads TGTGCCAGCAGCTACGGGACTTCACTCTCCGATGAGCAGTTCTTC. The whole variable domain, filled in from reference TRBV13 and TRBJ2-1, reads AAGVIQSPRHLIKEKRETATLKCYPIPRHDTVYWYQQGPGQDPQFLISFYEKMQSDKGSIPDRFSAQQFSDYHSELNMSSLELGDSALYFCASSYGTSLSDEQFFGPGTRLTVL.

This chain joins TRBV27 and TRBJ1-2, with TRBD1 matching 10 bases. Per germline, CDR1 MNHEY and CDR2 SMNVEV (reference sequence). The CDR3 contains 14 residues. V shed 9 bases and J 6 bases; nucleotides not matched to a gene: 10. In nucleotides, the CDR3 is TGTGCCAGTCTACCCGGGACAGGGGAGGATGGCTACACCTTC. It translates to CASLPGTGEDGYTF.

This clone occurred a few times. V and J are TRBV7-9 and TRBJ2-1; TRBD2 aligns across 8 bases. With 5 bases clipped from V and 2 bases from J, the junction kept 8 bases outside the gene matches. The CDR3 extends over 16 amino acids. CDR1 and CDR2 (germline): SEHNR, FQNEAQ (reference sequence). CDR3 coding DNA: TGTGCCAGCAGCCCCCGACTAGCGAAGGCCTACAATGAGCAGTTCTTC. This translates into CASSPRLAKAYNEQFF.

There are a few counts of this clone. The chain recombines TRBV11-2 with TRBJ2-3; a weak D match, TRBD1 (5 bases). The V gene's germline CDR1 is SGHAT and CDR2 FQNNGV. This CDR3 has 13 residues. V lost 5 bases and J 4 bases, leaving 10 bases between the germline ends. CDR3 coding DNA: TGTGCCAGCAGCCCGATAGGGGCAGATACGCAGTATTTT. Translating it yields CASSPIGADTQYF.

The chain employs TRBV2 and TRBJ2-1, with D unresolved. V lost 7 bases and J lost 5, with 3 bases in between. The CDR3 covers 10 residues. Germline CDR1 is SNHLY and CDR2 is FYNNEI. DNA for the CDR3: TGTGCCAGCATAAACAATGAGCAGTTCTTC. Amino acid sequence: CASINNEQFF.

The CDR3 DNA is TGTGCCAGCAATGACGCTAGCGGATTAGAGAGCTCCTACAATGAGCAGTTCTTC. This gives the protein CASNDASGLESSYNEQFF. The rearrangement links TRBV6-1 to TRBJ2-1, with 7 bases matching TRBD2. There are 18 residues in the CDR3. Germline assignment: CDR1 MNHNS and CDR2 SASEGT. The V gene end was trimmed by 7 bases and the J gene end by 0 bases; junction bases not matched to a gene: 15.